These 32 T cell receptor beta chains were sequenced from one sample in a study of molecular identifiers for immune sequencing clone quantification. TCRdb recomputed calls from the PCR reads with MiXCR, one row per CDR3 protein. The repertoire consists of more than 50,000 distinct CDR3 sequences, with around 19% occurring once and the leading ten covering 1.1% to 1.5%. Sequenced material: naive CD8+ T cells from blood, with Jurkat cell RNA spiked in. The subset denotes: FACS-sorted CD8+CD4-CCR7+CD45RA+ naive T cells. Receptors were obtained from a human donor in good health. Some libraries in this study had Jurkat cell RNA spiked in.

This clonotype was detected a few times. The CDR3 nucleotides read TGCGCCAGCAGCCAAGAAGTTCACGAGCAGTACTTC. Amino acid sequence: CASSQEVHEQYF. The rearrangement uses TRBV4-1 and TRBJ2-7; D gene ambiguous. V lost 0 bases and J lost 5, with 5 bases in between. There are 12 residues in the CDR3. Germline loops: CDR1 MGHRA, CDR2 YSYEKL.

This clonotype was detected ten times or more. The chain is built from TRBV27 and TRBJ1-1; D remains ambiguous. Deletions cut 0 bases from V and 1 base from J, with 9 bases between. Per germline, CDR1 MNHEY and CDR2 SMNVEV (reference sequence). CDR3 size: 15 residues. CDR3 protein: CASSLSGRKNTEAFF. CDR3 nucleotide sequence: TGTGCCAGCAGTTTATCGGGCAGAAAGAACACTGAAGCTTTCTTT.

To note about this clonotype: A read error is likely, as this CDR3 ends without the conserved phenylalanine or tryptophan. The chain couples TRBV3-1 to TRBJ2-7; no reliable D call. The CDR3 is 13 amino acids. The germline CDR1 and CDR2 sequences are LGHDT and YNNKEL (reference sequence). V was trimmed by 3 bases and J by 5 bases, leaving 11 bases between them. DNA of the CDR3: TGTGCCAGCAGCCAGGGGATGGTCCACGAGCAGTACCTC. As protein: CASSQGMVHEQYL.

The chain employs TRBV9 and TRBJ2-5; TRBD2 agrees at 8 bases. Germline CDR1 SGDLS, CDR2 YYNGEE. V dropped 0 bases and J dropped 5; count of bases not matched to a gene: 6. The CDR3 sequence is 15 residues long. In DNA, the CDR3 is TGTGCCAGCAGCGTAGACCCAGCGGGGGTTGAGACCCAGTACTTC. Translating gives CASSVDPAGVETQYF. Filled out from reference TRBV9 and TRBJ2-5, the complete variable domain reads DSGVTQTPKHLITATGQRVTLRCSPRSGDLSVYWYQQSLDQGLQFLIQYYNGEERAKGNILERFSAQQFPDLHSELNLSSLELGDSALYFCASSVDPAGVETQYFGPGTRLLVL.

This clonotype turned up a few times. With a much larger clone just one base away, this may be a read error. The rearrangement links TRBV27 to TRBJ2-7; D gene unclear. Germline V gives CDR1 MNHEY, CDR2 SMNVEV (reference sequence). The CDR3 has 14 residues. Trimming stripped 2 bases from V and 7 bases from J, with 15 bases between. CDR3 amino acids: CASSLTAFLQEQYF. CDR3 coding DNA: TGTGCCAGCAGTTTAACAGCTTTCCTACAGGAGCAGTACTTC.

This clonotype came up a few times. The V and J genes are TRBV27 and TRBJ2-1; possibly TRBD2 for D (6 bases). There are 20 residues in the CDR3. Germline values: CDR1 MNHEY, CDR2 SMNVEV (reference sequence). Trimming pared 1 base from V and 0 bases from J, leaving 22 bases between. The CDR3 bases are TGTGCCAGCAGTTTATTCTACTTGGGTAGCGGAACGAGCTCCTACAATGAGCAGTTCTTC. This codes for CASSLFYLGSGTSSYNEQFF.

This clonotype was recorded many times. This chain uses TRBV11-2 with TRBJ2-2; D is uncertain. The V end was cut by 5 bases, the J end by 4 bases, with 8 bases between. Germline-derived CDR1 and CDR2 are SGHAT and FQNNGV. This CDR3 has 13 amino acids. The CDR3 bases are TGTGCCAGCAGCCTCGAGAGCACCGGGGAGCTGTTTTTT. Its protein product is CASSLESTGELFF.

The CDR3 DNA reads TGTGCCATCAGTGACCCGCCCCAGGGGCAAGAAAAACTGTTTTTT. This encodes CAISDPPQGQEKLFF. The chain links TRBV10-3 to TRBJ1-4, with D possibly TRBD1 on 6 matching bases. The germline CDR1 and CDR2 sequences are ENHRY and SYGVKD. The CDR3 totals 15 residues. Trimming left V 3 bases short and J 8 bases short, with 16 bases between.

This clonotype was found many times. This sequence joins TRBV15 and TRBJ2-2; 7 bases map to TRBD1. There are 14 residues in the CDR3. Germline V gene sequence: CDR1 LNHNV, CDR2 YYDKDF (reference sequence). V lost 3 bases and J lost 5; bases outside the gene matches: 3. The CDR3 nucleotides are TGTGCCACCAGCAGCTACAGGGGAACCGGGGAGCTGTTTTTT. Translation: CATSSYRGTGELFF.

The table lists this clonotype with many counts. The chain has TRBV5-1 and TRBJ1-2, with a tentative D call TRBD1 (6 bases). This CDR3 contains 14 residues. V gave up 2 bases and J gave up 1 base, with 9 bases separating them. From germline, CDR1 is SGHRS and CDR2 YFSETQ. CDR3 amino acids: CASSFAGDNYGYTF. Written as DNA, the CDR3 is TGCGCCAGCAGCTTTGCAGGGGATAACTATGGCTACACCTTC.

This clonotype was detected ten times or more. The chain recombines TRBV27 with TRBJ2-3; 9 nucleotides align to TRBD2. This CDR3 has 17 amino acids. The germline gives CDR1 MNHEY, CDR2 SMNVEV (reference sequence). Germline trimming cut 1 base from V and 3 bases from J; bases unmatched to any gene: 8. The CDR3 here is CASSLYAVAGDTDTQYF. CDR3 nucleotide sequence: TGTGCCAGCAGTTTATATGCGGTAGCGGGAGATACAGATACGCAGTATTTT.

This clonotype was detected a few times. The junction differs from germline at one of its ends, possibly a read error. This CDR3 reads CASSPGSSGRDSYNEQLF. In DNA, the CDR3 is TGTGCCAGTAGTCCCGGTTCTAGCGGGAGAGATAGTTACAATGAGCAGCTCTTC. The chain employs TRBV19 and TRBJ2-1; 10 bases map to TRBD2. Germline CDR1 and CDR2: LNHDA and SQIVND (reference sequence). The CDR3 runs to 18 residues.

A note on this clonotype: A much larger clone lies one base from this, so it may be a read error. The genes are TRBV28 and TRBJ1-2; possibly TRBD1 for D (5 bases). Germline-derived CDR1 and CDR2 are MDHEN and SYDVKM. Trimming stripped 8 bases from V and 4 bases from J, with 20 bases between. The CDR3 loop spans 15 amino acids. This CDR3 reads CASGVAPRGSYGYTF. Here the CDR3 DNA reads TGTGCCAGCGGGGTTGCTCCGAGGGGCAGCTATGGCTACACCTTC.

This clonotype has a count of ten or more. The chain links TRBV13 to TRBJ2-3, with 8 bases matching TRBD1. Germline lookup yields CDR1 PRHDT and CDR2 FYEKMQ (reference sequence). The CDR3 has 16 residues. Trimming cost V 4 bases and J 3 bases; bases outside gene matches: 9. The CDR3, as DNA: TGTGCCAGCAGCTCCGACCGGGACAGGTTTACAGATACGCAGTATTTT. Translation: CASSSDRDRFTDTQYF.

In this sample, this clonotype turned up many times. The genes are TRBV7-9 and TRBJ2-5; 10 bases are a match to TRBD1. J was trimmed by 5 bases and V by 6 bases; bases with no gene match: 6. The CDR3 is 14 residues long. Per the germline V gene, CDR1 is SEHNR and CDR2 is FQNEAQ (reference sequence). This CDR3 reads CASSGMGQGETQYF. The DNA for the CDR3 is TGTGCCAGCAGTGGTATGGGACAGGGGGAGACCCAGTACTTC.

As to this clonotype: This may come from a read error, since a much larger clone is one base off. Here the CDR3 omits its conserved ending phenylalanine or tryptophan, so a read error is the likely source. The J gene is TRBJ1-4, the V gene TRBV11-3, with D unresolved. V was cut by 3 bases and J by 3 bases, with 11 bases left in between. The CDR3 is made up of 15 amino acids. From germline, CDR1 is SGHNT and CDR2 YENEEA. CDR3 protein: CASSFEGRANEKLFL. CDR3 DNA: TGTGCCAGCAGCTTTGAGGGCCGGGCTAATGAAAAACTGTTTCTT.

In its sample, this clonotype was seen a few times. V is TRBV21-1 and J is TRBJ2-7; the table gives TRBD1 as D, unverified against the DNA. TRBV21-1 is described as a pseudogene. The length of the CDR3 is 15 residues. DNA of the CDR3: TGTGCCAGCACCCCAAAGGGGACGGACTCCTACGAGCAGTACTTC. Encoded protein: CASTPKGTDSYEQYF.

This clonotype was recorded at least ten times. The gene calls are TRBV7-2 and TRBJ1-6; D is undetermined. The V gene lost 0 bases and the J gene lost 10 bases, with 10 bases spanning the gap. Germline lookup yields CDR1 SGHTA and CDR2 FQGNSA. This CDR3 has 14 amino acids. The CDR3 bases are TGTGCCAGCAGCTTAGCTACGGGTGCCTCACCCCTCCACTTT. Encoded protein: CASSLATGASPLHF.

At least ten counts were recorded for this clonotype. The J gene is TRBJ1-5, the V gene TRBV7-9; 9 bases align to TRBD1. V dropped 5 bases and J dropped 4; count of bases not matched to a gene: 3. The germline V gene has CDR1 SEHNR and CDR2 FQNEAQ (reference sequence). The length of the CDR3 is 14 residues. The CDR3 sequence: CASSPGQGNQPQHF. CDR3 in DNA: TGTGCCAGCAGCCCGGGACAGGGAAATCAGCCCCAGCATTTT. The complete variable domain, with remaining parts taken from reference TRBV7-9 and TRBJ1-5, reads DTGVSQNPRHKITKRGQNVTFRCDPISEHNRLYWYRQTLGQGPEFLTYFQNEAQLEKSRLLSDRFSAERPKGSFSTLEIQRTEQGDSAMYLCASSPGQGNQPQHFGDGTRLSIL.

The V gene is TRBV3-1, the J gene TRBJ1-6; weak D call: TRBD1 (5 bases). V was cut by 4 bases and J by 10 bases, with 17 bases left in between. Germline V gives CDR1 LGHDT, CDR2 YNNKEL (reference sequence). CDR3 length equals 15 residues. The CDR3 DNA follows: TGTGCCAGCAGCCGATCTGACTGGGGGTACTCACCCCTCCACTTT. Its protein product is CASSRSDWGYSPLHF.

The sample holds a few counts of this clonotype. The genes are TRBV4-3 and TRBJ2-7; TRBD2 matches 11 bases. Germline-derived CDR1 and CDR2 are LGHNA and YSLEER. With 0 bases clipped from V and 2 bases from J, the junction kept 9 bases outside the gene matches. CDR3 length equals 18 residues. CDR3 coding DNA: TGCGCCAGCAGCCAAGATTCGGTAGCGGGAGGGCAACCCTACGAGCAGTACTTC. This gives the protein CASSQDSVAGGQPYEQYF.

Many counts were recorded for this clonotype. The J gene is TRBJ2-3, the V gene TRBV28; 7 bases are shared with TRBD2. V trimming: 2 bases; J trimming: 0 bases; junction bases outside the gene matches: 11. There are 18 residues in the CDR3. Germline lookup yields CDR1 MDHEN and CDR2 SYDVKM. CDR3 sequence (DNA): TGTGCCAGCAGTTTACCGGGGGAAAGCGGGACTAGCACAGATACGCAGTATTTT. As protein: CASSLPGESGTSTDTQYF. Full variable domain (outside the CDR3, taken from reference TRBV28 and TRBJ2-3): DVKVTQSSRYLVKRTGEKVFLECVQDMDHENMFWYRQDPGLGLRLIYFSYDVKMKEKGDIPEGYSVSREKKERFSLILESASTNQTSMYLCASSLPGESGTSTDTQYFGPGTRLTVL.

This clonotype was detected ten times or more. This chain joins TRBV7-9 and TRBJ2-5; tentatively, D is TRBD2 (6 bases). Germline CDR1 is SEHNR and CDR2 is FQNEAQ (reference sequence). The V gene lost 5 bases and the J gene lost 4 bases, with 20 bases spanning the gap. This CDR3 spans 16 amino acids. CDR3: CASSPPEGRPRETQYF. The CDR3 DNA reads as TGTGCCAGCAGCCCACCGGAGGGCAGGCCTCGAGAGACCCAGTACTTC.

This clonotype was detected many times. The chain is built from TRBV5-6 and TRBJ1-1, with 7 bases that match TRBD1. Germline lookup yields CDR1 SGHDT and CDR2 YYEEEE. The length of the CDR3 is 14 residues. Trimming removed 0 bases from V and 5 bases from J; junction bases left unmatched: 4. This CDR3 reads CASSLGGGLTEAFF. CDR3 bases: TGTGCCAGCAGCTTGGGAGGGGGCTTAACTGAAGCTTTCTTT.

The chain uses TRBV27 and TRBJ1-5; D gene unclear. Trimming cost V 6 bases and J 7 bases, with 10 bases left between them. This CDR3 comprises 12 residues. Germline loops: CDR1 MNHEY, CDR2 SMNVEV (reference sequence). Here the CDR3 reads CASSPSGQPQHF. The CDR3 bases are TGTGCCAGCAGCCCCTCTGGGCAGCCCCAGCATTTT.

This chain joins TRBV3-1 and TRBJ1-6, with 7 bases that match TRBD1. The CDR3 totals 15 residues. V lost 4 bases, J lost 7 bases, and 7 bases stayed unmatched. CDR1 and CDR2 (germline): LGHDT, YNNKEL (reference sequence). Written as DNA, the CDR3 is TGTGCCAGCAGCCCCTACAGGGGAGGCAATTCACCCCTCCACTTT. It translates to CASSPYRGGNSPLHF.

Remarks on this clonotype: One base away lies a much larger clone, so this may be a sequencing read error. The V and J genes are TRBV7-9 and TRBJ2-7; 11 bases match TRBD2. The CDR3 length is 14 residues. CDR1 and CDR2 from the germline V gene are SEHNR and FQNEAQ (reference sequence). V lost 4 bases, J lost 6 bases, and 5 bases stayed unmatched. The CDR3 spells CASSSTSGSPEQYF. CDR3 sequence (DNA): TGTGCCAGCAGCTCAACTAGCGGGAGCCCCGAGCAGTACTTC. Combining the CDR3 with reference TRBV7-9 and TRBJ2-7 gives the whole variable domain DTGVSQNPRHKITKRGQNVTFRCDPISEHNRLYWYRQTLGQGPEFLTYFQNEAQLEKSRLLSDRFSAERPKGSFSTLEIQRTEQGDSAMYLCASSSTSGSPEQYFGPGTRLTVT.

As for this clonotype: A much bigger clone sits one base away, suggesting this may be a read error. The chain combines TRBV29-1 with TRBJ2-1; the match to TRBD2 covers 10 bases. V shed 8 bases, J shed 8 bases, and the junction held 9 bases outside the gene matches. Germline CDR1 reads SQVTM; CDR2 reads ANQGSEA. The CDR3 loop spans 13 amino acids. CDR3 coding DNA: TGCAGCATTAGGGCTAGCGGGGGCTATGAGCAGTTCTTC. This translates into CSIRASGGYEQFF.

In this sample, this clonotype turned up many times. CDR3 protein: CASSQDHPGNYEQYF. In DNA form, the CDR3 reads TGCGCCAGCAGCCAAGATCACCCAGGGAACTACGAGCAGTACTTC. The chain combines TRBV4-3 with TRBJ2-7; perhaps TRBD1 as D (5 bases). Looked up from germline, CDR1 is LGHNA and CDR2 is YSLEER. V was shortened by 0 bases and J by 3 bases, with 12 bases between the two germline ends. The CDR3 contains 15 residues.

This clonotype was recorded a few times. Being one base from a much bigger clone, this may be a read error. This CDR3 is missing its conserved last phenylalanine or tryptophan, likely due to a read error. CDR3 coding DNA: TGTGCCAGCAGCCGGTGGGGACTAGCGGGCGGAAGGCCCCCTTATACGCAGTATATT. The encoded protein is CASSRWGLAGGRPPYTQYI. The V call is TRBV5-4, the J call TRBJ2-3; 12 bases map to TRBD2. J was trimmed by 7 bases and V by 4 bases; bases with no gene match: 19. Germline V gives CDR1 SGHNT, CDR2 YYREEE (reference sequence). This CDR3 region has 19 residues.

Ten or more counts support this clonotype. The chain uses TRBV7-2 and TRBJ2-2; TRBD1 agrees at 7 bases. This CDR3 contains 18 residues. With V trimmed by 1 base and J by 1 base, 9 bases remained unmatched. Germline CDR1 is SGHTA and CDR2 is FQGNSA. The CDR3 region has the DNA TGTGCCAGCAGCTTAGGGGGCCTTGGACAGGAGAACACCGGGGAGCTGTTTTTT. It translates to CASSLGGLGQENTGELFF.

This clonotype was seen repeatedly, ten times or more. The chain recombines TRBV29-1 with TRBJ2-5; 7 nucleotides line up with TRBD2. CDR1 and CDR2 (germline): SQVTM, ANQGSEA. This CDR3 spans 15 amino acids. J lost 4 bases, V lost 6 bases, and 14 bases had no gene match. The CDR3 DNA reads TGCAGCGTCCAGATCAGCGGGAATCAAGGAGAGACCCAGTACTTC. Residues: CSVQISGNQGETQYF. Combining the CDR3 with reference TRBV29-1 and TRBJ2-5 gives the whole variable domain SAVISQKPSRDICQRGTSLTIQCQVDSQVTMMFWYRQQPGQSLTLIATANQGSEATYESGFVIDKFPISRPNLTFSTLTVSNMSPEDSSIYLCSVQISGNQGETQYFGPGTRLLVL.